A selection of T cell receptor beta chains follows, all from one sample in a study of a mutant IDH1 vaccine in newly diagnosed glioma. The data were produced by immunoSEQ multiplex PCR, yet TCRdb's version contains in-frame clones alone and is incomplete. The table lists tens of thousands of clones, about 91% of them singletons. The sample here was PBMCs, taken from a glioma patient treated with radiotherapy, temozolomide or both. Receptor source: a man aged 45-65 years with glioma. Each CDR3 is given with its conserved first and last residue. Fields, in order: CDR3 protein, CDR3 DNA, clone size, D gene, V gene, J gene. The D gene is left open where the match is weak. Size tells how often a clone was seen (once, few, many) or the class of an expanded clone, and some rows leave it out.

CASSPGGNYGYTF,TGTGCCAGCTCACCAGGGGGGAACTATGGCTACACCTTC,NA,NA,TRBV18,TRBJ1-2
CASSQDPRIHYEQYF,TGCGCCAGCAGCCAAGATCCCAGGATCCACTACGAGCAGTACTTC,NA,NA,TRBV4-1,TRBJ2-7
CASSPSLGGSSNQPQHF,TGCGCCAGCAGCCCCTCCTTGGGAGGCTCGAGCAATCAGCCCCAGCATTTT,NA,NA,TRBV5-1,TRBJ1-5
CASSYSEVPTYEQYF,TGTGCCAGCAGTTACTCTGAGGTCCCCACCTACGAGCAGTACTTC,NA,NA,TRBV6-5,TRBJ2-7
CATITPRTGGVYGYTF,TGTGCCACCATAACCCCGCGGACAGGTGGGGTCTATGGCTACACCTTC,NA,TRBD1,TRBV19,TRBJ1-2
CASSASAPTIYF,TGTGCCAGCAGCGCCTCAGCTCCCACCATATATTTT,NA,NA,TRBV9,TRBJ1-3
CASSQEGPSGGHGKTQYF,TGCGCCAGCAGCCAAGAAGGCCCTAGCGGGGGGCACGGGAAGACCCAGTACTTC,NA,TRBD2,TRBV4-3,TRBJ2-5
CATKTRGTTEAFF,TGTGCCACTAAAACCAGAGGAACTACTGAAGCTTTCTTT,NA,NA,TRBV7-2,TRBJ1-1
CASSLGALAGDGGELFF,TGTGCCAGCAGCTTAGGAGCTCTAGCGGGGGATGGCGGGGAGCTGTTTTTT,NA,TRBD2,TRBV5-6,TRBJ2-2
CSVRSGELFF,TGCAGCGTTCGAAGCGGGGAGCTGTTTTTT,NA,NA,TRBV29-1,TRBJ2-2
CASSFGRRPTEAFF,TGTGCCAGCAGTTTTGGCAGGCGGCCCACTGAAGCTTTCTTT,NA,NA,TRBV28,TRBJ1-1
CASSLGDTQYF,TGCGCCAGCAGCTTGGGAGATACGCAGTATTTT,NA,NA,TRBV5-1,TRBJ2-3
CASSLLGQGPEAQYF,TGTGCCAGCAGCTTACTTGGACAGGGGCCTGAGGCCCAGTACTTC,NA,TRBD1,TRBV9,TRBJ2-5
CSVEAPGDLQETQYF,TGCAGCGTTGAAGCCCCAGGGGACCTCCAAGAGACCCAGTACTTC,NA,NA,TRBV29-1,TRBJ2-5
CASREAGHNQPQHF,TGTGCCAGCAGGGAAGCTGGGCACAATCAGCCCCAGCATTTT,NA,NA,TRBV27,TRBJ1-5
CASSWTGTTDTQYF,TGTGCCAGCAGCTGGACAGGGACCACAGATACGCAGTATTTT,once,TRBD1,TRBV6-5,TRBJ2-3
CASSYWETTEAFF,TGTGCCAGCAGTTACTGGGAGACCACTGAAGCTTTCTTT,few,NA,TRBV6-5,TRBJ1-1
CASSRQFGETQYF,TGTGCCAGCAGCCGCCAGTTCGGGGAGACCCAGTACTTC,NA,NA,TRBV7-2,TRBJ2-5
CASSTRSGWDEQFF,TGTGCCAGCAGTACCCGGTCAGGGTGGGATGAGCAGTTCTTC,NA,NA,TRBV27,TRBJ2-1
CASSPRWTGDREQYF,TGTGCCAGCAGCCCACGGTGGACAGGGGATAGGGAGCAGTACTTC,NA,TRBD1,TRBV27,TRBJ2-7
CASSLRTDTQYF,TGTGCCAGCTCTCTCCGCACAGATACGCAGTATTTT,NA,NA,TRBV18,TRBJ2-3
CAWSADRKLFF,TGTGCCTGGAGTGCTGACAGGAAACTGTTTTTT,few,NA,TRBV30,TRBJ1-4
CASSEDRRVGIQYF,TGTGCCAGCAGTGAAGACCGCAGAGTGGGCATTCAGTACTTC,NA,NA,TRBV6-1,TRBJ2-4
CASSYNEQGAQETQYF,TGTGCCAGCAGTTATAACGAACAGGGGGCCCAAGAGACCCAGTACTTC,once,TRBD1,TRBV6-7,TRBJ2-5
CSVSQGANTEAFF,TGCAGCGTTTCACAGGGCGCGAACACTGAAGCTTTCTTT,NA,NA,TRBV29-1,TRBJ1-1
CASSFGGLGFGYTF,TGTGCCAGCAGCTTCGGGGGTTTGGGGTTTGGCTACACCTTC,NA,NA,TRBV7-9,TRBJ1-2
CASSPLERTGSGGYTF,TGTGCCAGCTCACCCCTAGAACGGACAGGTTCGGGTGGCTACACCTTC,NA,TRBD1,TRBV18,TRBJ1-2
CASSSTYEQYF,TGTGCCAGCAGCTCCACCTACGAGCAGTACTTC,NA,NA,TRBV6-5,TRBJ2-7
CASSLGQGPTYEQYF,TGTGCCAGCAGCTTAGGACAGGGGCCCACCTACGAGCAGTACTTC,NA,TRBD1,TRBV5-6,TRBJ2-7
CATRGRGPGEKLFF,TGTGCCACCCGTGGCAGGGGACCGGGGGAAAAACTGTTTTTT,NA,NA,TRBV10-3,TRBJ1-4
CASRTGRLHGELFF,TGTGCCAGCAGAACGGGGCGTCTTCACGGGGAGCTGTTTTTT,NA,NA,TRBV7-9,TRBJ2-2
CASSLLGHGNYEQYF,TGTGCCAGCAGTTTATTGGGACACGGGAACTACGAGCAGTACTTC,NA,NA,TRBV27,TRBJ2-7
CASSARQGMAEAFF,TGTGCCAGCAGCGCGCGACAGGGAATGGCTGAAGCTTTCTTT,NA,TRBD1,TRBV7-2,TRBJ1-1
CASSPDRGPYNEQFF,TGTGCCAGCAGCCCGGACAGGGGGCCCTACAATGAGCAGTTCTTC,NA,TRBD1,TRBV6-5,TRBJ2-1
CASSSGQGANEQYF,TGTGCCAGCAGTTCGGGACAGGGCGCGAACGAGCAGTACTTC,NA,TRBD1,TRBV5-5,TRBJ2-7
CASSLQQGRHEQYF,TGTGCCAGCAGTCTACAACAGGGGAGGCACGAGCAGTACTTC,NA,NA,TRBV28,TRBJ2-7
CASSGVREINYGYTF,TGTGCCAGCTCAGGCGTGCGGGAGATTAACTATGGCTACACCTTC,NA,NA,TRBV18,TRBJ1-2
CAWSVLAGGPGELFF,TGTGCCTGGAGTGTACTAGCGGGCGGCCCCGGGGAGCTGTTTTTT,once,TRBD2,TRBV30,TRBJ2-2
CASSLWTGPGANVLTF,TGTGCCAGCAGCCTTTGGACAGGGCCTGGGGCCAACGTCCTGACTTTC,NA,TRBD1,TRBV7-9,TRBJ2-6
CSASLRLGYTF,TGCAGCGCCTCCTTACGGTTAGGCTACACCTTC,NA,NA,TRBV29-1,TRBJ1-2
CASSGVPDITDTQYF,TGTGCCAGCAGCGGGGTCCCAGATATCACAGATACGCAGTATTTT,NA,NA,TRBV14,TRBJ2-3